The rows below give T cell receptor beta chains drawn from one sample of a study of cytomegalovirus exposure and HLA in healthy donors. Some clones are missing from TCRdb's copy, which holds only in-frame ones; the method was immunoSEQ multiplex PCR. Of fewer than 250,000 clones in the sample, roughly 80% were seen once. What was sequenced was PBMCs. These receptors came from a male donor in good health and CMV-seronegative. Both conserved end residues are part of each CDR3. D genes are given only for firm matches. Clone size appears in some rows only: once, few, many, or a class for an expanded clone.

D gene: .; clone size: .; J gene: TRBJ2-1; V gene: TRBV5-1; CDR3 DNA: TGCGCCAGCAGCTTAATCGTTAGTGATGAGCAGTTCTTC; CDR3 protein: CASSLIVSDEQFF
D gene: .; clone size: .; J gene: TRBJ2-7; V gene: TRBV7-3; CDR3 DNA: TGTGCCAGCAGCCCCCGCCCCCACAGCGAGCAGTACTTC; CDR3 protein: CASSPRPHSEQYF
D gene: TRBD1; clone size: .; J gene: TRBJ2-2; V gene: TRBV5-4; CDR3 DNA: TGTGCCAGCAGCAATGACAGGGCTCGAGGCACCGGGGAGCTGTTTTTT; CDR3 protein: CASSNDRARGTGELFF
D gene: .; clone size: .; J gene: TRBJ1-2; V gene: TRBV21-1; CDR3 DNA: TGTGCCAGCAGCAAAGCGCAAGGTTCGGGGGGCGGGGGGGATGGCTACACCTTC; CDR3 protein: CASSKAQGSGGGGDGYTF
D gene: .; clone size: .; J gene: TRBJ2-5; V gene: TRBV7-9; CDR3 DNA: TGTGCCAGCAGCCCGAAGGGGATAAGTCGTCGGAAGGAGACCCAGTACTTC; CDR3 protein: CASSPKGISRRKETQYF
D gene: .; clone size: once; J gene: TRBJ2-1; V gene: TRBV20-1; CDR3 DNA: TGCAGCCTGGAGGATGAGCAGTTCTTC; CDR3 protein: CSLEDEQFF
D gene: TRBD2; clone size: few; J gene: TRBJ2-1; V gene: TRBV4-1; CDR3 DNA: TGCGCCAGCAGCCAAGGAAACGGGAGGGTTCAGGGTGAGCAGTTCTTC; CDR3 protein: CASSQGNGRVQGEQFF
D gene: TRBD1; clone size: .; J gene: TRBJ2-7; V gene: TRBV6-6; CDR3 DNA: TGTGCCGCCCGCGAACAGGGGGCCTACGAGCAGTACTTC; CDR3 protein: CAAREQGAYEQYF
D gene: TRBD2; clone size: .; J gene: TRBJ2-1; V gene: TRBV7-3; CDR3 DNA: TGTGCCAGCAGCCCCTGGACTAGCGGAAGTGAGCAGTTCTTC; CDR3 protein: CASSPWTSGSEQFF
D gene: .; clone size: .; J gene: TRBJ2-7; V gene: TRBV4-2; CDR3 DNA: TGTGCCAGCAGCCACGAAGTGGCAGGCGCCACCTACGAGCAGTACTTC; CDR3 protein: CASSHEVAGATYEQYF
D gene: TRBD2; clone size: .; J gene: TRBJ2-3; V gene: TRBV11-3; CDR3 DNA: TGTGCCAGCAGCCAGACTAGCGGGAGGGCGGCAGATACGCAGTATTTT; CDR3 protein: CASSQTSGRAADTQYF
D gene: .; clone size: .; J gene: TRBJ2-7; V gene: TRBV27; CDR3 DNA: TGTGCCAGCAGCGGAGGGAGCTCCTACGAGCAGTACTTC; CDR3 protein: CASSGGSSYEQYF
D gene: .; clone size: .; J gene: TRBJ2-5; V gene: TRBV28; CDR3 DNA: TGTGCCAGCAGTTTAGTGGGGACTTATCAAGAGACCCAGTACTTC; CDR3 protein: CASSLVGTYQETQYF
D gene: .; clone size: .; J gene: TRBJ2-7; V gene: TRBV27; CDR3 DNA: TGTGCCAGCAGCGCACCCGAGAGCTACGAGCAGTACTTC; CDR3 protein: CASSAPESYEQYF
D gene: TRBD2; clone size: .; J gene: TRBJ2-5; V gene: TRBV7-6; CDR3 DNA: TGTGCCAGCAGCTTAGTGGGTAGCGGGGAGGGGACCCAGTACTTC; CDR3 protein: CASSLVGSGEGTQYF
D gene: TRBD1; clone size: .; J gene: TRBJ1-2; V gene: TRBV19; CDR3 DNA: TGTGCCAGTAGTATCCAGGGGGACTATGGCTACACCTTC; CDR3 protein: CASSIQGDYGYTF
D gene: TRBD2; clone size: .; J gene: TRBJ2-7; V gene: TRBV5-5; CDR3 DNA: TGTGCCAGCAGCGCGGGACTAGCGGCCTACTACGAGCAGTACTTC; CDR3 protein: CASSAGLAAYYEQYF
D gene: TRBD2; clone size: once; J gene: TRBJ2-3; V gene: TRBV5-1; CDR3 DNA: TGCGCCAGCAGCTTGGAAGGACTAGCCCTCGATACGCAGTATTTT; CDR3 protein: CASSLEGLALDTQYF
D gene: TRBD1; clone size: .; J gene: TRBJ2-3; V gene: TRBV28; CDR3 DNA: TGTGCCACATCTGGGGACAGGGGGGTACAAGATACGCAGTATTTT; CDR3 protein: CATSGDRGVQDTQYF
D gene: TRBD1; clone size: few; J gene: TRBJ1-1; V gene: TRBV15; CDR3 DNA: TGTGCCACCAGCCTACATCACAGGGGCGCTGAAGCTTTCTTT; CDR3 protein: CATSLHHRGAEAFF
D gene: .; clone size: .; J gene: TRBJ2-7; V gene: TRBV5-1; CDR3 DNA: TGCGCCAGCAGCTTTAGGGGCCAACTCATCGGGGGAGGCTACGAGCAGTACTTC; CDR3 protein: CASSFRGQLIGGGYEQYF
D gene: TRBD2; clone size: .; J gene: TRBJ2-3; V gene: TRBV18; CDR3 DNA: TGTGCCAGCTCGTTCTTCTCTCCCGGGACTAGCGAACTCACAGATACGCAGTATTTT; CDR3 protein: CASSFFSPGTSELTDTQYF
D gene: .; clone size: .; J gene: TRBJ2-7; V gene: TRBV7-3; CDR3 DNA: TGTGCCAGCAGCTCTGGCTTAGGGGACGAGCAGTACTTC; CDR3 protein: CASSSGLGDEQYF
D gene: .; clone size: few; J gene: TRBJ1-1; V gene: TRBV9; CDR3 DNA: TGTGCCAGCAGCGTAGACACAGGGAACACTGAAGCTTTCTTT; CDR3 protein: CASSVDTGNTEAFF
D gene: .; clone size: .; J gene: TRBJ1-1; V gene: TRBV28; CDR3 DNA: TGTGCCAGCAGTCACCTGGACACAGAATACAACACTGAAGCTTTCTTT; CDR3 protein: CASSHLDTEYNTEAFF
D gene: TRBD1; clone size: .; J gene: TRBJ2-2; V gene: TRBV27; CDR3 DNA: TGTGCCAGCAGTTTATCGGGACAGATAAACACCGGGGAGCTGTTTTTT; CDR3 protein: CASSLSGQINTGELFF
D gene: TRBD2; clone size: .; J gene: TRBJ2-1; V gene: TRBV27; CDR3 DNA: TGTGCCAGCAGTTTATATTCGGGGGTTACTAGCGGGAGGGGGACGAATGAGCAGTTCTTC; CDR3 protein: CASSLYSGVTSGRGTNEQFF
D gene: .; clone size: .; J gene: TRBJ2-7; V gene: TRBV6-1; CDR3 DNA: TGTGCCAGCAGTGGGGCCCCCTACGAGCAGTACTTC; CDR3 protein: CASSGAPYEQYF
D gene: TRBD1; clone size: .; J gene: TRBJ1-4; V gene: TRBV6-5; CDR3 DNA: TGTGCCAGCAGGCAATACAGGGGGAAGAAACTGTTTTTT; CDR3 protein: CASRQYRGKKLFF
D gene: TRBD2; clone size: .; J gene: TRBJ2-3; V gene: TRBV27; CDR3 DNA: TGTGCCAGCAGTCGTTCCGCCGGGAGGACAGATACGCAGTATTTT; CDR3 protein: CASSRSAGRTDTQYF
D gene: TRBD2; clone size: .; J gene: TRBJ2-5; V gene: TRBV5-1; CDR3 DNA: TGCGCCAGCAGCGACGCGCTAGCGGGAGGGCAAGAGACCCAGTACTTC; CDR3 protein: CASSDALAGGQETQYF
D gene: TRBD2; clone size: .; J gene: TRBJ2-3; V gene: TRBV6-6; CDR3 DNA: TGTGCCAGCGTCTTAGCGGGAAGCACAGATACGCAGTATTTT; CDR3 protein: CASVLAGSTDTQYF
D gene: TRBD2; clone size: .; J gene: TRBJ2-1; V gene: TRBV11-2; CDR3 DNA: TGTGCCAGCAGTCTGACTAGCGGGAACCGCTACAATGAGCAGTTCTTC; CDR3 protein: CASSLTSGNRYNEQFF
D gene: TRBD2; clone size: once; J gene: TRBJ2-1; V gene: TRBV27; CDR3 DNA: TGTGCCAGCAGCTTGGGAGGGAGGGAGTTCTTC; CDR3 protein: CASSLGGREFF
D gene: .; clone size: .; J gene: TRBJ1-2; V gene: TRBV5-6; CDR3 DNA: TGTGCCAGCAGCGATCCTCAGGGATACTATGGCTACACCTTC; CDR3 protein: CASSDPQGYYGYTF
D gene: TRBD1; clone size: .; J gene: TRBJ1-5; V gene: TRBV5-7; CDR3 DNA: TGTGCCAGCAGCTCGGGACAGGGGAGAGCTAGCAATCAGCCCCAGCATTTT; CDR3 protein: CASSSGQGRASNQPQHF
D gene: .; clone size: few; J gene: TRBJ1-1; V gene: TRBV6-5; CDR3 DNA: TGTGCCAGCAGTTACTCGAGGGGGTACACTGAAGCTTTCTTT; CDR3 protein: CASSYSRGYTEAFF
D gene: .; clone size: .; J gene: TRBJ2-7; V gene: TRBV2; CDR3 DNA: TGTGCCAGCAGTACAGGCTCCTACGAGCAGTACTTC; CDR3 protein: CASSTGSYEQYF
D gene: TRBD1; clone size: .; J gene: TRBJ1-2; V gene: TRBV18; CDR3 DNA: TGTGCCAGCTCAATCAGGGGGCCGGATGGCTACACCTTC; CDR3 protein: CASSIRGPDGYTF
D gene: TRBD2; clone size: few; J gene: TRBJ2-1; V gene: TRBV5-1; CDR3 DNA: TGCGCCAGCAGCCCCGGACTAGCGGATCTCAATGAGCAGTTCTTC; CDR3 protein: CASSPGLADLNEQFF
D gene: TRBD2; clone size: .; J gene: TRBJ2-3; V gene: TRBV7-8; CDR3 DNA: TGTGCCAGCAGCTTAGCCTCTAGCGGGGTTAATACGCAGTATTTT; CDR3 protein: CASSLASSGVNTQYF
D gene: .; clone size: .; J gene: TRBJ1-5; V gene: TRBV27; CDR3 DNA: TGTGCCAGCAGCACTACAGGGTTTCATCAGCCCCAGCATTTT; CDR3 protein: CASSTTGFHQPQHF
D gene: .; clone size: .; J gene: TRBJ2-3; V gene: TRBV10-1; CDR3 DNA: TGCGCCAGCAGTGAGGGGGTCGGGGCAGATACGCAGTATTTT; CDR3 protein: CASSEGVGADTQYF
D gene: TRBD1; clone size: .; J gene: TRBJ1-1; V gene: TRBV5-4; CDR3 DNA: TGTGCCGCTAGACAGGGGCTGAACACTGAAGCTTTCTTT; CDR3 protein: CAARQGLNTEAFF
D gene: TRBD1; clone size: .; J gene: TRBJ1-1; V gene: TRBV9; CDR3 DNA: TGTGCCAGCAGCATGGGGGACAGCCGGAACACTGAAGCTTTCTTT; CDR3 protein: CASSMGDSRNTEAFF
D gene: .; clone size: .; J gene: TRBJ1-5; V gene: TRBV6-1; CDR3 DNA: TGTGCCAGCAGTGAACCCCTTGGAGGGTATAGCAATCAGCCCCAGCATTTT; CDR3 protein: CASSEPLGGYSNQPQHF
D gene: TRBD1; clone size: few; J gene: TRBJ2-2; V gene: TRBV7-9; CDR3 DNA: TGTGCCAGCAGCCAAGACAGGACAGGGAACCCCGGGGAGCTGTTTTTT; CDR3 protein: CASSQDRTGNPGELFF
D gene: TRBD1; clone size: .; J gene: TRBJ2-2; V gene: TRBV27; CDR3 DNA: TGTGCCAGCAATACTAGACAGGGGCCCGGGGAGCTGTTTTTT; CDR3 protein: CASNTRQGPGELFF
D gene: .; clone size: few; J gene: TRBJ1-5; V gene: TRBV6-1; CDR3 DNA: TGTGCCAGCAGTCATGCCTCGGGCAATCAGCCCCAGCATTTT; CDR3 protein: CASSHASGNQPQHF
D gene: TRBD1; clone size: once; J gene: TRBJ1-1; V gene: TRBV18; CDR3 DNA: TGTGCCAGCTCAAGGGACAGGGTGAACACTGAAGCTTTCTTT; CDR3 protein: CASSRDRVNTEAFF
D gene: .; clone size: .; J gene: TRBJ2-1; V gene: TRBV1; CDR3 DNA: TGCACCAGCAGCCAAGTCCCTAATGAGCAGTTCTTC; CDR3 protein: CTSSQVPNEQFF
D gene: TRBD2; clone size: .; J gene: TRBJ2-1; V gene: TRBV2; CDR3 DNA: TGTGCCAGCAGTAGCGGGAGGGGCAATGAGCAGTTCTTC; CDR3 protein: CASSSGRGNEQFF
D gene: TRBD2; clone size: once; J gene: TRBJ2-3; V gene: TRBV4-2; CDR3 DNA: TGTGCCAGCAGCCAAGGACTAGCGGGAAGCCTCACAGATACGCAGTATTTT; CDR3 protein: CASSQGLAGSLTDTQYF